The next 32 T cell receptor beta chains were all read from a single sample in a study of blood T cell repertoires in COVID-19. The repertoire was sequenced with immunoSEQ multiplex PCR; TCRdb's copy has only in-frame clones and lacks some. This sample has tens of thousands of clones, with roughly 85% found just once. The sample taken for sequencing was peripheral blood. Receptors originate from a human donor in a cohort sampled during active COVID-19.

CDR3 in DNA: TGTGCCAGTAGTGCATATACCGGGACAGGGATGAACACTGAAGCTTTCTTT. Translation gives CASSAYTGTGMNTEAFF. This chain joins TRBV19 and TRBJ1-1; 9 positions match TRBD1. Germline V lookup: CDR1 LNHDA, CDR2 SQIVND (reference sequence). The CDR3 is 17 amino acids. Losses at the gene ends were 5 bases for V and 0 bases for J; bases not matched to a gene: 10.

The chain employs TRBV6-6 and TRBJ1-3, with a weak D call TRBD1 (6 bases). The CDR3 covers 16 residues. Trimming pared 6 bases from V and 0 bases from J, leaving 15 bases between. Germline V CDR1 and CDR2: MNHNY, SVGAGI (reference sequence). Here the CDR3 reads CASSPGVGSSGNTIYF. CDR3 bases: TGTGCCAGCAGCCCAGGGGTAGGCAGCTCTGGAAACACCATATATTTT.

The chain uses TRBV21-1 and TRBJ2-7; no DNA check was done on the table's D call, TRBD2. TRBV21-1 is an annotated pseudogene. The CDR3 totals 17 residues. The CDR3 loop is CASSQPTGRAGPTEQYF. CDR3 bases: TGTGCCAGCAGCCAACCCACGGGACGGGCGGGACCGACCGAGCAGTACTTC.

This clone has only one observation. This sequence joins TRBV7-7 and TRBJ1-4; 7 bases agree with TRBD1. CDR3 length: 15 amino acids. Germline-derived CDR1 and CDR2 are SSHAT and FNYEAQ (reference sequence). V lost 5 bases to trimming and J lost 0 bases; unmatched junction nucleotides: 3. The CDR3 sequence: CASSKTGATNEKLFF. CDR3 nucleotides: TGTGCCAGCAGCAAAACAGGGGCAACTAATGAAAAACTGTTTTTT.

The genes are TRBV7-9 and TRBJ2-2; tentatively, D is TRBD1 (6 bases). Between the trimmed V and J ends, which lost 0 bases and 7 bases, there was a span of 9 bases. The germline V gene has CDR1 SEHNR and CDR2 FQNEAQ (reference sequence). The CDR3 extends over 14 amino acids. This CDR3 reads CASSLAQGSGELFF. DNA of the CDR3: TGTGCCAGCAGCTTAGCACAGGGCAGCGGGGAGCTGTTTTTT.

The chain is built from TRBV7-9 and TRBJ2-3; 8 bases line up with TRBD1. Germline CDR1 reads SEHNR; CDR2 reads FQNEAQ (reference sequence). The V and J ends lost 1 base and 4 bases, in that order; junction bases with no gene match: 4. The CDR3 is 15 residues long. The CDR3 spells CASSLGQGASDTQYF. CDR3 bases: TGTGCCAGCAGCTTAGGGCAGGGGGCCTCAGATACGCAGTATTTT.

The V and J genes are TRBV25-1 and TRBJ2-1, with 7 bases lining up with TRBD1. Looked up from germline, CDR1 is MGHDK and CDR2 is SYGVNS. CDR3 length: 14 residues. The trim removed 2 bases at V and 10 bases at J, leaving 8 bases unmatched. CDR3 sequence: CASSEPAGGGEQFF. The CDR3 DNA sequence: TGTGCCAGCAGTGAACCGGCAGGGGGTGGGGAGCAGTTCTTC.

The rearrangement uses TRBV3-1 (or the pseudogene TRBV3-2) and TRBJ2-7, with D possibly matching TRBD1 (6 bases). The germline V gene encodes CDR1 LGHDT and CDR2 YNNKEL (reference sequence). The CDR3 totals 14 residues. The V end lost 4 bases, the J end lost 6 bases, and 16 bases lay between the germline ends. CDR3 amino acids: CASSRQVGPAEQYF. The CDR3 nucleotides read TGTGCCAGCAGCCGACAGGTGGGACCCGCCGAGCAGTACTTC.

The chain employs TRBV3-1 (or the pseudogene TRBV3-2) and TRBJ2-1; D call uncertain. The length of the CDR3 is 13 residues. Germline CDR1 LGHDT, CDR2 YNNKEL (reference sequence). Deletions cut 0 bases from V and 13 bases from J, with 13 bases between. CDR3 residues: CASSQDPVKSQFF. The CDR3 DNA reads as TGTGCCAGCAGCCAAGATCCGGTTAAATCACAGTTCTTC.

The chain joins TRBV4-2 to TRBJ2-7, with 12 nucleotides matching TRBD2. The germline V gene has CDR1 LGHNA and CDR2 YNFKEQ. With 4 bases clipped from V and 4 bases from J, the junction kept 5 bases outside the gene matches. The CDR3 consists of 15 residues. Here the CDR3 DNA reads TGTGCCAGCAGCCCGCTAGCGGGGGGGCCGTACGAGCAGTACTTC. This encodes CASSPLAGGPYEQYF.

The V gene is TRBV18, the J gene TRBJ2-3, with 7 bases aligning to TRBD2. J lost 6 bases, V lost 2 bases, and 8 bases had no gene match. Germline V lookup: CDR1 KGHSH, CDR2 LQKENI. The length of the CDR3 is 15 residues. The CDR3 spells CASSPGLAALDTQYF. The CDR3 DNA sequence: TGTGCCAGCTCACCAGGTCTAGCGGCCCTGGATACGCAGTATTTT.

The chain combines TRBV24-1 with TRBJ1-1, with D perhaps TRBD1 (5 bases). The CDR3 loop spans 14 amino acids. Trimming cost V 3 bases and J 2 bases, with 9 bases left between them. CDR1 is KGHDR, CDR2 SFDVKD, per germline. The CDR3 reads CATSDARGNTEAFF. CDR3 coding DNA: TGTGCCACCAGTGATGCAAGGGGAAACACTGAAGCTTTCTTT.

V and J are TRBV27 and TRBJ1-5; D possibly corresponds to TRBD1 (6 bases). The germline V gene has CDR1 MNHEY and CDR2 SMNVEV (reference sequence). CDR3 size: 14 residues. V lost 4 bases and J 0 bases, leaving 7 bases between the germline ends. CDR3: CASSYRDSNQPQHF. CDR3 nucleotides: TGTGCCAGCAGTTACAGGGATAGCAATCAGCCCCAGCATTTT.

CDR3 in DNA: TGCAGTGCTAGATCCTTAGATGAAGCTTTCTTT. Its translation: CSARSLDEAFF. This chain links TRBV20-1 with TRBJ1-1; D not resolved. The CDR3 extends over 11 amino acids. Germline V gives CDR1 DFQATT, CDR2 SNEGSKA (reference sequence). The ends were cut back, 2 bases at V and 7 bases at J, with 8 bases in the middle.

The sample holds many counts of this clone. This rearrangement joins TRBV20-1 to TRBJ2-2, with 9 bases aligning to TRBD1. The V segment lost 3 bases and the J segment 3 bases; nucleotides outside the gene matches: 5. CDR3 length: 15 amino acids. CDR1 and CDR2 from the germline V gene are DFQATT and SNEGSKA (reference sequence). Here the CDR3 reads CSASMDRGDTGELFF. The DNA for the CDR3 is TGCAGTGCTAGTATGGACAGGGGAGACACCGGGGAGCTGTTTTTT.

CDR3 sequence: CASSRDRGNYEQYF. The DNA for the CDR3 is TGTGCCAGCTCAAGGGACAGGGGAAACTACGAGCAGTACTTC. V is TRBV18 and J is TRBJ2-7; 10 nucleotides line up with TRBD1. The J segment lost 3 bases and the V segment lost 5 bases, leaving 4 bases of the junction unmatched. The CDR3 is made up of 14 amino acids. The V gene's germline CDR1 is KGHSH and CDR2 LQKENI.

This clone has only one observation. The chain carries TRBV10-1 and TRBJ2-2; 11 bases align to TRBD1. V trimming: 3 bases; J trimming: 3 bases; junction bases outside the gene matches: 6. CDR1 and CDR2 from the germline V gene are WNHNN and SYGVQD (reference sequence). The CDR3 sequence is 17 residues long. The CDR3 sequence: CASSDPGQGADTGELFF. The CDR3 DNA reads as TGCGCCAGCAGTGACCCCGGACAGGGGGCGGACACCGGGGAGCTGTTTTTT.

The chain joins TRBV18 to TRBJ1-5; D perhaps matches TRBD1 (5 bases). CDR1 and CDR2 from the germline V gene are KGHSH and LQKENI. With 2 bases removed from V and 3 bases from J, the gap between germline ends came to 8 bases. The CDR3 contains 14 residues. In DNA form, the CDR3 reads TGTGCCAGCTCACCAGAACAGGCCAATCAGCCCCAGCATTTT. It translates to CASSPEQANQPQHF.

The rearrangement joins TRBV6-5 to TRBJ2-2, with 12 bases aligning to TRBD1. This CDR3 spans 15 amino acids. Germline CDR1 MNHEY, CDR2 SVGAGI. V dropped 6 bases and J dropped 5; count of bases not matched to a gene: 4. This chain's CDR3 is CASRGQGARTGELFF. CDR3 nucleotides: TGTGCCAGCAGGGGACAGGGGGCGAGAACCGGGGAGCTGTTTTTT.

The J gene is TRBJ1-2, the V gene TRBV11-3, with 8 positions matching TRBD1. Trimming at V came to 3 bases and at J to 1 base, leaving 10 bases not matched to a gene. CDR1 is SGHNT, CDR2 YENEEA, per germline. The CDR3 sequence is 17 residues long. CDR3 in DNA: TGTGCCAGCAGCTTCCGGACAGGGAGCGGAGTTAACTATGGCTACACCTTC. Its translation is CASSFRTGSGVNYGYTF.

The chain recombines TRBV7-3 with TRBJ1-2; TRBD1 matches 9 bases. Germline assignment: CDR1 SGHTA and CDR2 FQGTGA. The CDR3 contains 14 residues. V dropped 5 bases and J dropped 5; count of bases not matched to a gene: 6. CDR3 in DNA: TGTGCCAGCAGCCCCGGACAGGGGTATTATGGCTACACCTTC. Its translation: CASSPGQGYYGYTF.

The chain recombines TRBV7-9 with TRBJ2-7; 9 bases are shared with TRBD1. The germline CDR1 and CDR2 sequences are SEHNR and FQNEAQ (reference sequence). The CDR3 runs to 13 residues. V shed 4 bases and J 8 bases; nucleotides not matched to a gene: 6. The chain's CDR3 is CASSSGQGQKQYF. The CDR3 DNA reads TGTGCCAGCAGCTCGGGACAGGGTCAAAAGCAGTACTTC.

The chain has TRBV12-3 or TRBV12-4 and TRBJ2-7; D is unresolved. The CDR3 runs to 12 residues. Trimming stripped 0 bases from V and 6 bases from J, with 6 bases between. The CDR3 nucleotides are TGTGCCAGCAGTTTAGCGGTCAGCGAGCAGTACTTC. This gives the protein CASSLAVSEQYF.

V is TRBV19 and J is TRBJ2-1, with 11 bases identical to TRBD2. Germline V gene lookup returns CDR1 LNHDA and CDR2 SQIVND (reference sequence). This CDR3 contains 18 residues. Trimming removed 0 bases from V and 7 bases from J; junction bases left unmatched: 11. The CDR3 coding sequence is TGTGCCAGTAGTATAGATGGGTTTAGCGGGGGGGCAGGAAATGAGCAGTTCTTC. The encoded protein is CASSIDGFSGGAGNEQFF.

This clone was seen once. The genes are TRBV4-3 and TRBJ1-3; D ambiguous. This CDR3 contains 15 residues. The germline V gene has CDR1 LGHNA and CDR2 YSLEER. With 1 base removed from V and 0 bases from J, the gap between germline ends came to 7 bases. CDR3 DNA sequence: TGCGCCAGCAGCCAAGTTCATAGCTCTGGAAACACCATATATTTT. Its translation is CASSQVHSSGNTIYF.

Only a few counts were recorded for this clone. The chain has TRBV29-1 and TRBJ1-2; no firm D call. Germline CDR1 and CDR2: SQVTM and ANQGSEA. This CDR3 has 14 amino acids. V lost 2 bases, J lost 0 bases, and 10 bases lay in between. The CDR3 nucleotides are TGCAGCGTTGAAATCAGGCAAGCTAACTATGGCTACACCTTC. Protein sequence: CSVEIRQANYGYTF.

V gene TRBV19 combines with J gene TRBJ2-5; 13 bases line up with TRBD2. V shed 9 bases, J shed 6 bases, and the junction held 13 bases outside the gene matches. CDR1 and CDR2 from the germline V gene are LNHDA and SQIVND (reference sequence). The CDR3 sequence is 16 residues long. In nucleotides, the CDR3 is TGTGCCAGCAGCTCCCGGACTAGCGGGGGAGGGAAGACCCAGTACTTC. Its protein is CASSSRTSGGGKTQYF. The variable domain in full, with the rest retrieved from reference TRBV19 and TRBJ2-5, is DGGITQSPKYLFRKEGQNVTLSCEQNLNHDAMYWYRQDPGQGLRLIYYSQIVNDFQKGDIAEGYSVSREKKESFPLTVTSAQKNPTAFYLCASSSRTSGGGKTQYFGPGTRLLVL.

The CDR3 DNA reads as TGTGCCAGCAGCCTAACGACAGGAGTCCAAGAGACCCAGTACTTC. It codes for CASSLTTGVQETQYF. V is TRBV4-2 and J is TRBJ2-5; tentative D call: TRBD1 (6 bases). The CDR3 has 15 residues. In germline, CDR1 is LGHNA, CDR2 YNFKEQ. V dropped 4 bases and J dropped 1 base, with 13 bases sitting between them.

This clone was seen just once. The chain has TRBV15 and TRBJ2-2; 7 bases match TRBD1. Germline V gene sequence: CDR1 LNHNV, CDR2 YYDKDF (reference sequence). CDR3 length: 16 amino acids. V trimming: 3 bases; J trimming: 0 bases; junction bases outside the gene matches: 4. CDR3 sequence (DNA): TGTGCCACCAGCAGTCGACAGGGCGCGAACACCGGGGAGCTGTTTTTT. Its protein product is CATSSRQGANTGELFF.

The chain combines TRBV6-1 with TRBJ1-6; D is possibly TRBD1 (6 bases). CDR1 MNHNS and CDR2 SASEGT come from the germline V gene. The CDR3 covers 16 residues. V lost 1 base and J 9 bases, leaving 16 bases between the germline ends. DNA for the CDR3: TGTGCCAGCAGTGAAGTTTTGGGCAGGGGTCGTTCACCCCTCCACTTT. It is translated as CASSEVLGRGRSPLHF.

The chain combines TRBV5-1 with TRBJ2-5, with D maybe TRBD2 (5 bases). The length of the CDR3 is 13 residues. Germline V gene sequence: CDR1 SGHRS, CDR2 YFSETQ. Trimming took off 0 bases at V and 6 bases at J, with 9 bases between the two ends. This CDR3 reads CASSLDGEKTQYF. CDR3 sequence (DNA): TGCGCCAGCAGCTTGGACGGGGAAAAGACCCAGTACTTC.

V is TRBV7-2 and J is TRBJ2-1, with 7 nucleotides matching TRBD1. Germline trimming cut 0 bases from V and 2 bases from J; bases unmatched to any gene: 1. The CDR3 is 15 amino acids. CDR1 and CDR2 (germline): SGHTA, FQGNSA. The chain's CDR3 is CASSLARGPYNEQFF. The DNA for the CDR3 is TGTGCCAGCAGCTTAGCGAGGGGGCCCTACAATGAGCAGTTCTTC.